The rows below give T cell receptor beta chains drawn from one sample of a study of shared clonotypes between healthy human individuals. The protocol was immunoSEQ multiplex PCR, while the TCRdb copy is restricted to in-frame clones and leaves out a portion. This table has some 1,900,000 clones, around 96% appearing once. Input material: naive CD8+ T cells sorted from blood. These receptors all come from a man aged 18 to 30 in good health. The CDR3 runs from the conserved cysteine through the conserved F or W. The order of the fields is D gene, clone size, V gene, J gene, CDR3 protein, CDR3 DNA. A D gene is named only where the DNA matches it firmly. Size tells how often a clone was seen (once, few, many) or the class of an expanded clone, and some rows leave it out.

TRBD2	-	TRBV11-2	TRBJ2-1	CASRSTSGGIRNEQFF	TGTGCCAGCAGATCCACTAGCGGGGGGATAAGGAATGAGCAGTTCTTC
-	-	TRBV4-1	TRBJ2-7	CASSQVIGRGGYEQYF	TGCGCCAGCAGCCAAGTAATCGGGAGAGGAGGGTACGAGCAGTACTTC
-	-	TRBV2	TRBJ1-4	CASIVVGREEKLFF	TGTGCCAGCATTGTCGTAGGCAGGGAGGAAAAACTGTTTTTT
-	-	TRBV29-1	TRBJ2-5	CSVEDWKGTQYF	TGCAGCGTTGAAGATTGGAAGGGGACCCAGTACTTC
-	-	TRBV7-8	TRBJ2-7	CASSWTGTDPYEQYF	TGTGCCAGCAGCTGGACCGGGACGGATCCCTACGAGCAGTACTTC
TRBD2	-	TRBV11-2	TRBJ2-2	CASRFFGGSSGELFF	TGTGCCAGCAGGTTTTTTGGCGGGAGCTCCGGGGAGCTGTTTTTT
-	-	TRBV7-9	TRBJ2-7	CASSLDGPVYEQYF	TGTGCCAGCAGCTTGGACGGCCCGGTGTACGAGCAGTACTTC
-	-	TRBV6-6	TRBJ2-1	CASTLSSYNEQFF	TGTGCCAGCACCCTCTCCTCCTACAATGAGCAGTTCTTC
TRBD1	-	TRBV7-2	TRBJ2-7	CASSPLPGQVTYEQYF	TGTGCCAGCAGCCCGCTTCCGGGACAGGTAACCTACGAGCAGTACTTC
-	-	TRBV29-1	TRBJ1-1	CSVVFADVNTEAFF	TGCAGCGTTGTTTTTGCAGATGTAAACACTGAAGCTTTCTTT
TRBD2	once	TRBV4-3	TRBJ2-1	CASSETTAGGPDEQFF	TGCGCCAGCAGCGAAACGACAGCGGGAGGGCCCGATGAGCAGTTCTTC
TRBD2	-	TRBV4-1	TRBJ2-7	CASSQETSGAYEQYF	TGCGCCAGCAGCCAAGAGACTAGCGGGGCCTACGAGCAGTACTTC
-	-	TRBV5-3	TRBJ1-2	CARSKRLRANYGYTF	TGTGCCAGAAGCAAGCGACTCAGGGCTAACTATGGCTACACCTTC
TRBD1	-	TRBV4-1	TRBJ1-1	CASSQGDRTWDTEAFF	TGCGCCAGCAGCCAAGGGGACAGAACCTGGGACACTGAAGCTTTCTTT
-	-	TRBV14	TRBJ2-3	CASSQVISAVADTQYF	TGTGCCAGCAGCCAAGTTATCTCAGCGGTGGCGGATACGCAGTATTTT
-	-	TRBV6-6	TRBJ2-5	CASSYSGPQETQYF	TGTGCCAGCAGTTACTCAGGGCCCCAGGAGACCCAGTACTTC
-	once	TRBV2	TRBJ1-1	CASIGEMNTEAFF	TGTGCCAGCATAGGAGAGATGAACACTGAAGCTTTCTTT
TRBD2	-	TRBV6-5	TRBJ2-1	CASSPREASYNEQFF	TGTGCCAGCAGCCCTCGGGAGGCTTCCTACAATGAGCAGTTCTTC
-	-	TRBV30	TRBJ2-1	CAWSKVANEQFF	TGTGCCTGGAGTAAAGTTGCCAATGAGCAGTTCTTC
TRBD1	once	TRBV11-2	TRBJ2-1	CASSLGQGFRNEQFF	TGTGCCAGCAGCCTGGGACAGGGGTTTCGGAATGAGCAGTTCTTC
-	-	TRBV5-4	TRBJ2-2	CASSSPTLNTGELFF	TGTGCCAGCAGCTCCCCGACTCTCAACACCGGGGAGCTGTTTTTT
-	-	TRBV30	TRBJ1-3	CAWSRGVDGFSGNTIYF	TGTGCCTGGAGCCGGGGAGTAGACGGTTTCTCTGGAAACACCATATATTTT
TRBD1	-	TRBV27	TRBJ2-4	CASSLQGAGNIQYF	TGTGCCAGCAGTTTACAGGGGGCGGGAAACATTCAGTACTTC
TRBD2	-	TRBV14	TRBJ2-1	CASSQKGPGGTYNEQFF	TGTGCCAGCAGCCAGAAGGGTCCCGGGGGGACCTACAATGAGCAGTTCTTC
-	-	TRBV5-1	TRBJ2-2	CASNPLGGNTGELFF	TGCGCCAGCAACCCCCTCGGGGGGAACACCGGGGAGCTGTTTTTT
TRBD1	-	TRBV27	TRBJ2-7	CASSLGTGGPEQYF	TGTGCCAGCAGTTTAGGGACAGGGGGCCCCGAGCAGTACTTC
-	once	TRBV28	TRBJ1-1	CASRVPGLSATEAFF	TGTGCCAGCAGGGTACCTGGATTAAGTGCCACTGAAGCTTTCTTT
-	-	TRBV6-1	TRBJ2-5	CASSDEAARHQETQYF	TGTGCCAGCAGTGACGAGGCTGCCCGACACCAAGAGACCCAGTACTTC
TRBD2	-	TRBV11-2	TRBJ2-1	CASSLGLAGGEYNEQFF	TGTGCCAGCAGCCTGGGACTAGCGGGAGGGGAGTACAATGAGCAGTTCTTC
TRBD1	-	TRBV10-3	TRBJ2-2	CAISGDRDTGELFF	TGTGCCATCAGCGGGGACAGGGACACCGGGGAGCTGTTTTTT
-	-	TRBV10-2	TRBJ2-7	CASSSYEQYF	TGCGCCAGCAGTAGCTACGAGCAGTACTTC
-	-	TRBV27	TRBJ1-5	CASSSLNQPQHF	TGTGCCAGCAGTAGTCTCAATCAGCCCCAGCATTTT